This T cell receptor beta chain was sequenced in a study of OX40 agonist ivuxolimab in advanced cancers. Trimming removed 2 bases from V and 5 bases from J, with 10 bases in between. Germline CDR1 reads MNHEY; CDR2 reads SVGAGI. This CDR3 comprises 13 residues. Study-wide points: CD4+ and CD8+ blood T cells expanded clonally by week 6 at 0.1 to 3.0 mg/kg.

This clone has more than one count but fewer than ten. Its antigen is unidentified. Method: immunoSEQ multiplex PCR; TCRdb's copy keeps in-frame clones and lacks some. Counted here are around 13,000 clones, under 80% occurring once; the ten biggest clones make up around 32%. This receptor was taken from an adult with an advanced solid tumor such as melanoma, head and neck, liver or kidney cancer. The rearrangement uses TRBV6-5 and TRBJ2-7; D call uncertain. Sequencing used CD4+ or CD8+ T cells sorted from blood, obtained in a trial of the OX40 agonist ivuxolimab. CDR3 in amino acids: CASSYRWGDEQYF. For the CDR3, the DNA is TGTGCCAGCAGTTACAGGTGGGGTGACGAGCAGTACTTC.